This section outlines one TCR beta chain sequence together with its context. This clone's antigen is unknown. Base qualities are not provided; no much larger clone lies one nucleotide away. The junction carries 8 bases between V and J, which are trimmed by 0 bases and 2 bases respectively. Per the germline V gene, SGHAT is the CDR1 and FQNNGV is the CDR2. From cysteine to phenylalanine, the CDR3 is 14 amino acids long. Just CDR3 DNA is preserved here, 42 bases in frame from base 1. This entry belongs to a study of OX40 agonist ivuxolimab in advanced cancers. With regard to the full study: Ivuxolimab, which targeted the costimulatory receptor OX40 (CD134), was an agonistic, fully human IgG2 monoclonal antibody. In the dose-escalation cohort, 70% to 85% of patients were male, and the mean age was about 55 years, with a range of about 23 to 90. Of the approximately 53 patients in dose escalation, 19 had hepatocellular carcinoma, about 15 had melanoma, 9 had renal cell carcinoma and 9 had head and neck cancer. Intravenous ivuxolimab was administered to patients every 2 weeks at six dose levels: 0.01, 0.1, 0.3, 1.5, 3 and 10 mg/kg. The purpose of peripheral TCRbeta sequencing was to test whether ivuxolimab changed TCR sequence diversity and led to clonal T-cell expansion. The paper covers the monotherapy dose-escalation part of the phase I ivuxolimab trial, which included N of about 50 patients. Prior anti-PD-1, anti-PD-L1 or anti-CTLA-4 therapy was permitted, and checkpoint inhibitors had been received by about two fifths of dose-escalation patients. Partial responses were achieved by three dose-escalation patients, of whom one had hepatocellular carcinoma and two had cutaneous melanoma.

The paper as a whole reports these results and caveats: Low levels of normalized T-cell clonal expansion were also shown by some nonresponding patients. The antigen specificity of the peripheral T cells that underwent clonal expansion was not determined. Partial responders in the 0.1-3.0 mg/kg groups had among the lowest normalized peripheral clonal expansion, especially among CD8+ T cells. At doses of 0.1 to 3.0 mg/kg, clonal expansion of both CD4+ and CD8+ T cells in blood was seen between baseline and week 6. After ivuxolimab, more expanded clones were found on average in CD8+ T cells than in CD4+ T cells.

To sequence the TCRbeta CDR3 region, genomic DNA was isolated from the sorted cells. The immunoSEQ Assay was used to sequence the TCRbeta CDR3 regions. Entries here come from immuneACCESS through TCRdb and include only in-frame sequences with V and J called. Some clones fail to appear in such tables; in the studies checked, an unresolved V gene covers under half of the shortfall, and the cause of the remainder is unknown. Here the sample has some 65,000 clones; 85% occur a single time. Roughly 4% of the sample belongs to the ten largest clones. Patients with autoimmune disease history or receiving systemic immunosuppression were excluded from the trial. In every dose cohort, peripheral blood was drawn for TCR sequencing at baseline, cycle 4 day 1, and cycle 7 day 1. Samples were obtained from an open-label, multicenter, first-in-human phase I dose-escalation trial of ivuxolimab. The trial enrolled adults with locally advanced or metastatic head and neck squamous cell, hepatocellular, melanoma or renal cell carcinoma. Before TCR sequencing, CD4+ and CD8+ T cells were separately sorted from peripheral blood.

Sample: CD4+ or CD8+ T cells sorted from blood, taken in a trial of the OX40 agonist ivuxolimab. This sequence uses TRBV11-2 and TRBJ2-7, with the D gene too uncertain to name. This TCR came from an adult with an advanced solid tumor such as melanoma, head and neck, liver or kidney cancer. The DNA reads TGTGCCAGCAGCTTAGAGGGCAGAGCCTACGAGCAGTACTTC. Translated, this gives CASSLEGRAYEQYF.